This TCR beta chain was captured by sequencing in a study of blood T cell repertoires in COVID-19. The assay was immunoSEQ multiplex PCR, and TCRdb's table has in-frame clones only and misses some. The sample contains some 290,000 clones, more than 85% of which appear only once. The TCR comes from a woman younger than 45 who had been exposed to COVID-19. The sample consisted of PBMCs or T cells enriched from blood (not recorded which).

CDR3 coding DNA: TGTGCCATCAGTGAGGCCCAGGGGGCCGTTATTAGCACTGAAGCTTTCTTT. Translating it yields CAISEAQGAVISTEAFF. The chain uses TRBV10-3 and TRBJ1-1; 8 positions match TRBD1. The CDR3 extends over 17 amino acids. Losses at the gene ends were 2 bases for V and 4 bases for J; bases not matched to a gene: 12. Germline CDR1 and CDR2: ENHRY and SYGVKD.